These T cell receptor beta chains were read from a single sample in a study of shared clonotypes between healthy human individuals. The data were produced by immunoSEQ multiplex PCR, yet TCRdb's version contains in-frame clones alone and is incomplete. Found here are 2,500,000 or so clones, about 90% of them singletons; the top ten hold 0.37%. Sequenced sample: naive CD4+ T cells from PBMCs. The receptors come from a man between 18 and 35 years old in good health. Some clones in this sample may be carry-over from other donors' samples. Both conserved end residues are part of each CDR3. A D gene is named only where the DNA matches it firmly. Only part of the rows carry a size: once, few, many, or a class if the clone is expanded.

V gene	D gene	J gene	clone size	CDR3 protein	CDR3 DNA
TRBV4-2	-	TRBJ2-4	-	CASSQDYGNIQYF	TGTGCCAGCAGCCAAGATTACGGAAACATTCAGTACTTC
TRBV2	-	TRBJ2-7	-	CASSEQGETYEQYF	TGTGCCAGCAGTGAACAAGGGGAAACCTACGAGCAGTACTTC
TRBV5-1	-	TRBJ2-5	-	CASSLGEVLETQYF	TGCGCCAGCAGCTTGGGAGAGGTCTTGGAGACCCAGTACTTC
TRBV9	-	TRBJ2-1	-	CASSVARDNEQFF	TGTGCCAGCAGCGTAGCTAGGGACAATGAGCAGTTCTTC
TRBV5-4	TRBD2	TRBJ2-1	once	CASSLGAGGWDNEQFF	TGTGCCAGCAGCTTGGGGGCGGGAGGATGGGACAATGAGCAGTTCTTC
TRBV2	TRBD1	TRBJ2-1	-	CASSATGGASVEQFF	TGTGCCAGCAGTGCAACAGGGGGCGCATCCGTCGAGCAGTTCTTC
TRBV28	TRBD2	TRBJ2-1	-	CASRASGRDPNEQFF	TGTGCCAGCAGGGCTAGCGGGAGGGACCCGAATGAGCAGTTCTTC
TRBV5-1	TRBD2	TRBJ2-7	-	CASSLGEGEQYF	TGCGCCAGCAGCTTGGGGGAGGGCGAGCAGTACTTC
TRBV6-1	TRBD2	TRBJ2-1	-	CASSDRKTSGTRYNEQFF	TGTGCCAGCAGTGACCGTAAGACTAGCGGGACCCGCTACAATGAGCAGTTCTTC
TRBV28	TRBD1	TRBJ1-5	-	CASSPGGDPRRNQHF	TGTGCCAGCAGTCCAGGGGGGGACCCGCGAAGGAATCAGCATTTT
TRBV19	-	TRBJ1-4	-	CASSAGFRNEKLFF	TGTGCCAGTAGCGCGGGGTTCCGGAATGAAAAACTGTTTTTT
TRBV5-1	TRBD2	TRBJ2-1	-	CASALSGRAYNEQFF	TGCGCCAGCGCCCTTAGCGGGAGGGCCTACAATGAGCAGTTCTTC
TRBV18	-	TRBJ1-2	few	CASSPGNYGYTF	TGTGCCAGCTCACCGGGTAACTATGGCTACACCTTC
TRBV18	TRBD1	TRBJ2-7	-	CASSPPGTAFYEQYF	TGTGCCAGCTCACCACCGGGGACAGCCTTCTACGAGCAGTACTTC
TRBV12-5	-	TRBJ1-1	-	CASGQDGVGPRAFF	TGTGCTAGTGGTCAAGATGGGGTCGGTCCTAGAGCTTTCTTT
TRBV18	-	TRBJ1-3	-	CASSSRDTVGNTIYF	TGTGCCAGCTCATCGCGGGACACGGTTGGAAACACCATATATTTT
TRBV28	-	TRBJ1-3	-	CASSLPPGTSGNTIYF	TGTGCCAGCAGTTTACCACCCGGGACATCTGGAAACACCATATATTTT
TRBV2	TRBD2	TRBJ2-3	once	CASTSSGSSTDTQYF	TGTGCCAGCACCTCTAGCGGTTCTAGCACAGATACGCAGTATTTT
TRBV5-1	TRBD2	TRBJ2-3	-	CASSLAWTGGADTQYF	TGCGCCAGCAGCTTGGCCTGGACGGGAGGAGCGGATACGCAGTATTTT
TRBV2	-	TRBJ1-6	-	CASRGEGGLGNSPLHF	TGTGCCAGCAGAGGAGAAGGAGGGCTGGGGAATTCACCCCTCCACTTT
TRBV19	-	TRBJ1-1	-	CASRRGPGIEAFF	TGTGCCAGTAGGAGGGGACCTGGGATTGAAGCTTTCTTT
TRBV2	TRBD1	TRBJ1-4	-	CASRVTGADNEKLFF	TGTGCCAGCAGAGTGACAGGGGCGGATAATGAAAAACTGTTTTTT
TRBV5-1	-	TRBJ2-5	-	CASRLGSGNQETQYF	TGCGCCAGCAGGCTTGGGTCCGGTAACCAAGAGACCCAGTACTTC
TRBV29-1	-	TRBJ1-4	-	CSVVSSHNEKLFF	TGCAGCGTTGTCTCATCTCATAATGAAAAACTGTTTTTT
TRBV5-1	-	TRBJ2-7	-	CASSFSEGGPYEQYF	TGCGCCAGCAGCTTTTCCGAAGGGGGACCCTACGAGCAGTACTTC
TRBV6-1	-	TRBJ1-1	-	CASSVGLNTEAFF	TGTGCCAGCAGTGTAGGGTTGAACACTGAAGCTTTCTTT
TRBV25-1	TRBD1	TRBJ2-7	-	CASSESGTGDYEQYF	TGTGCCAGCAGTGAATCGGGGACAGGCGATTACGAGCAGTACTTC
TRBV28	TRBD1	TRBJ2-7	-	CASSLYRQGAGAEYF	TGTGCCAGCAGTTTATATAGACAGGGGGCCGGCGCCGAGTACTTC
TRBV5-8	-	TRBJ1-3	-	CASSWTVPSGNTIYF	TGTGCCAGCAGCTGGACGGTACCCTCTGGAAACACCATATATTTT
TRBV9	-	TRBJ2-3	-	CASSVSGQGTDTQYF	TGTGCCAGCAGCGTTTCTGGGCAGGGCACAGATACGCAGTATTTT
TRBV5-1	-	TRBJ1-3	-	CASSLDGGNTIYF	TGCGCCAGCAGCTTGGATGGTGGAAACACCATATATTTT
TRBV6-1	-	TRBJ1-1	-	CASSEVGQGITEAFF	TGTGCCAGCAGTGAAGTGGGTCAGGGAATCACTGAAGCTTTCTTT
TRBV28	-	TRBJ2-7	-	CASGDRTYEQYF	TGTGCCAGCGGTGACAGAACCTACGAGCAGTACTTC
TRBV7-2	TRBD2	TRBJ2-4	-	CASSLVAGAAKNIQYF	TGTGCCAGCAGCTTAGTGGCGGGAGCGGCCAAAAACATTCAGTACTTC
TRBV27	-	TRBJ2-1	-	CASSFGQGFYNEQFF	TGTGCCAGCAGTTTTGGTCAGGGATTCTACAATGAGCAGTTCTTC
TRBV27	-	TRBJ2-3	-	CASRPGRVSTDTQYF	TGTGCCAGCAGGCCGGGCAGGGTGAGCACAGATACGCAGTATTTT
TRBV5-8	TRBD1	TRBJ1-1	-	CASSRNHGQGPTEAFF	TGTGCCAGCAGCCGTAACCATGGACAGGGGCCCACTGAAGCTTTCTTT
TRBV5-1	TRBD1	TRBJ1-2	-	CASSPTGGYQYGYTF	TGCGCCAGCAGCCCGACAGGGGGCTACCAATATGGCTACACCTTC
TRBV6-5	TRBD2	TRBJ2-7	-	CASRLAVTYEQYF	TGTGCCAGCAGACTAGCGGTTACCTACGAGCAGTACTTC
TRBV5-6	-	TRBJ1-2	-	CASSPGRNYGYTF	TGTGCCAGCAGCCCCGGACGGAACTATGGCTACACCTTC
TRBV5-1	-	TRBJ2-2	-	CASSLESGNTGELFF	TGCGCCAGCAGCTTGGAAAGCGGGAACACCGGGGAGCTGTTTTTT
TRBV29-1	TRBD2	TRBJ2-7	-	CSVEREDSYEQYF	TGCAGCGTTGAGCGGGAGGACTCCTACGAGCAGTACTTC